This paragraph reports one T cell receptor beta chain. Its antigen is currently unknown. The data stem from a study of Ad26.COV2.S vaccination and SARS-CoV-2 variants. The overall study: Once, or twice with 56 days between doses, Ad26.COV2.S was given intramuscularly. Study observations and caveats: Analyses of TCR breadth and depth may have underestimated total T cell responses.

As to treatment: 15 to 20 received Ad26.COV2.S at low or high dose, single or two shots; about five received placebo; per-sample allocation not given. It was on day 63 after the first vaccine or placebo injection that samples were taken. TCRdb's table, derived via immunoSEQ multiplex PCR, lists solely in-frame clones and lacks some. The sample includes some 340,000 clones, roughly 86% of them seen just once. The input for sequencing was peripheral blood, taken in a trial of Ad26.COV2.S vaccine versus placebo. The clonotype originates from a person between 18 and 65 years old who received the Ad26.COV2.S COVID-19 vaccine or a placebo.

The CDR3 reads CASSEERTWLGGYTF. The DNA for the CDR3 is TGTGCCAGCAGTGAAGAGAGGACTTGGCTGGGGGGCTACACCTTC. The chain carries TRBV6-1 and TRBJ1-2; D gene ambiguous. There are 15 residues in the CDR3. V was trimmed by 1 base and J by 8 bases, leaving 17 bases between them. CDR1 and CDR2 from the germline V gene are MNHNS and SASEGT.